A single sample gave rise to the 19 T cell receptor beta chains below, sequenced in a study of Tregs in tolerant kidney transplant recipients. Mixed chimerism was transient after nonmyeloablative marrow transplants from related graft donors. Assay used: immunoSEQ multiplex PCR; TCRdb lists only in-frame clones, some missing. The table records more than 70,000 clones, around nine tenths of them present only once. Sequenced here: CD4+ T cells from blood (PBMCs), sampled 24 months after the transplant. The receptor source for this set is a human patient who received a combined kidney and bone marrow transplant. A share of the T cells may be of graft donor origin.

The chain carries TRBV19 and TRBJ2-7, with 7 bases aligning to TRBD2. The CDR3 is 15 amino acids. The ends lost 3 bases at V and 2 bases at J; junction bases unmatched: 7. Germline V CDR1 and CDR2: LNHDA, SQIVND (reference sequence). CDR3 sequence reads: CASSIRGGRTYEQYF. CDR3 nucleotides: TGTGCCAGTAGTATCCGGGGCGGGAGAACCTACGAGCAGTACTTC.

In DNA form, the CDR3 reads TGTGCCAGCTCACCAACCACCATCCCGGGGAGGGAAGCTTTCTTT. Its protein is CASSPTTIPGREAFF. The V and J genes are TRBV18 and TRBJ1-1, with D unclear. The germline gives CDR1 KGHSH, CDR2 LQKENI. The CDR3 has 15 residues. Trimming took 2 bases from V and 8 from J, leaving 18 bases between them.

The J gene is TRBJ1-5, the V gene TRBV2; no firm D call. The CDR3 sequence is 12 residues long. Deletions cut 7 bases from V and 6 bases from J, with 10 bases between. Germline CDR1 reads SNHLY; CDR2 reads FYNNEI. As DNA, the CDR3 is TGTGCCAGCACGGCGGGGAGTCAGCCCCAGCATTTT. It translates to CASTAGSQPQHF.

The V call is TRBV7-9, the J call TRBJ1-3; perhaps TRBD1 as D (6 bases). Germline-derived CDR1 and CDR2 are SEHNR and FQNEAQ (reference sequence). The CDR3 has 14 amino acids. V was trimmed by 6 bases and J by 8 bases, leaving 17 bases between them. DNA of the CDR3: TGTGCCAGCAGAATAGACAGGTCTCGCCACACCATATATTTT. Translating gives CASRIDRSRHTIYF.

J is TRBJ1-2 and V is TRBV4-1; 7 positions match TRBD1. The germline V gene encodes CDR1 MGHRA and CDR2 YSYEKL. V shed 1 base, J shed 5 bases, and the junction held 4 bases outside the gene matches. This CDR3 has 14 residues. The CDR3 loop is CASSQVQGVYGYTF. CDR3 coding DNA: TGCGCCAGCAGCCAAGTTCAGGGGGTTTATGGCTACACCTTC.

The genes are TRBV7-3 and TRBJ2-7; possible D gene TRBD2, 5 bases. V lost 0 bases, J lost 6 bases, and 9 bases lay in between. Germline CDR1 reads SGHTA; CDR2 reads FQGTGA. This CDR3 is built from 13 residues. CDR3 amino acids: CASSLTGVGEQYF. As DNA, the CDR3 is TGTGCCAGCAGCTTAACCGGGGTGGGCGAGCAGTACTTC.

V gene TRBV7-2 combines with J gene TRBJ2-7; 7 bases are a match to TRBD2. Germline-derived CDR1 and CDR2 are SGHTA and FQGNSA. The CDR3 length is 15 residues. The V gene end was trimmed by 1 base and the J gene end by 2 bases; junction bases not matched to a gene: 5. The CDR3 sequence: CASSLEAGFPYEQYF. As DNA, the CDR3 is TGTGCCAGCAGCTTAGAAGCGGGATTCCCCTACGAGCAGTACTTC.

This sequence joins TRBV5-6 and TRBJ1-4; TRBD1 matches at 11 bases. The CDR3 spans 17 residues. The germline V gene has CDR1 SGHDT and CDR2 YYEEEE. Losses at the gene ends were 4 bases for V and 6 bases for J; bases not matched to a gene: 11. The CDR3, as DNA: TGTGCCAGCAGCGCGGACAGGGGGCGAATCACTCATGAAAAACTGTTTTTT. It encodes CASSADRGRITHEKLFF.

The chain uses TRBV5-1 and TRBJ1-5; D call uncertain. The germline V and J ends were trimmed by 4 bases and 4 bases, with 12 bases remaining between them. This CDR3 is 14 amino acids long. In germline, CDR1 is SGHRS, CDR2 YFSETQ. The CDR3 sequence: CASSPTPLNQPQHF. The CDR3 DNA is TGCGCCAGCAGCCCCACTCCCCTTAATCAGCCCCAGCATTTT.

This clone was picked up one time. This chain uses TRBV19 with TRBJ2-7; a possible D gene is TRBD2 (6 bases). Germline V gene data show CDR1 as LNHDA and CDR2 as SQIVND (reference sequence). This CDR3 has 13 amino acids. Trimming stripped 10 bases from V and 0 bases from J, with 13 bases between. The CDR3 sequence is CATMGGDSYEQYF. The CDR3 DNA is TGTGCCACCATGGGGGGAGACTCCTACGAGCAGTACTTC.

The gene calls are TRBV15 and TRBJ1-3, with D possibly matching TRBD1 (6 bases). V was pared by 3 bases and J by 0 bases, with 9 bases between. This CDR3 comprises 15 residues. CDR1 and CDR2 from the germline V gene are LNHNV and YYDKDF (reference sequence). CDR3 nucleotide sequence: TGTGCCACCAGCAGTAACAGGGTCTCTGGAAACACCATATATTTT. This encodes CATSSNRVSGNTIYF.

This chain joins TRBV5-5 and TRBJ2-5; perhaps TRBD1 as D (6 bases). V was clipped by 4 bases and J by 5 bases, with 12 bases between them. The germline V gene encodes CDR1 SGHKS and CDR2 YYEKEE (reference sequence). This CDR3 spans 13 amino acids. The CDR3 DNA sequence: TGTGCCAGCAGCCGAGGGGGAATGGAGACCCAGTACTTC. This gives the protein CASSRGGMETQYF.

The chain carries TRBV11-2 and TRBJ1-2; 8 positions agree with TRBD1. V lost 0 bases, J lost 6 bases, and 6 bases stayed unmatched. CDR3 length: 15 residues. CDR1 SGHAT and CDR2 FQNNGV come from the germline V gene. The chain's CDR3 is CASSLDSQGVHGYTF. CDR3 sequence (DNA): TGTGCCAGCAGCTTAGACTCACAGGGGGTACATGGCTACACCTTC.

V gene TRBV11-3 combines with J gene TRBJ1-1; D is ambiguous. CDR3 length equals 15 residues. From germline, CDR1 is SGHNT and CDR2 YENEEA. V lost 1 base, J lost 3 bases, and 12 bases lay in between. In nucleotides, the CDR3 is TGTGCCAGCAGCTTAGTCCGGAGTACCTACACTGAAGCTTTCTTT. Protein: CASSLVRSTYTEAFF.

V and J are TRBV11-2 and TRBJ2-1; 11 nucleotides agree with TRBD2. Looked up from germline, CDR1 is SGHAT and CDR2 is FQNNGV. The CDR3 length is 15 residues. The junction had 5 bases not matched to a gene; V was cut back by 3 bases and J by 7 bases. CDR3 DNA sequence: TGTGCCAGCAGCTTGATTAGCGGGGGGGTTAATGAGCAGTTCTTC. Amino acids: CASSLISGGVNEQFF.

A note on this clone: The same CDR3 can be traced to other DNA sequences in this sample. Written as DNA, the CDR3 is TGTGCCAGCAGCGGGGACAGGGGTGATTCCTATAATTCACCCCTCCACTTT. This translates into CASSGDRGDSYNSPLHF. The V and J genes are TRBV5-4 and TRBJ1-6, with 10 bases identical to TRBD1. Germline trimming cut 4 bases from V and 1 base from J; bases unmatched to any gene: 5. This CDR3 has 17 residues. Germline V gives CDR1 SGHNT, CDR2 YYREEE (reference sequence).

The chain joins TRBV9 to TRBJ2-7, with 8 bases fitting TRBD1. CDR1 and CDR2 from the germline V gene are SGDLS and YYNGEE. Trimming removed 3 bases from V and 4 bases from J; junction bases left unmatched: 9. The CDR3 is 15 amino acids. The CDR3 coding sequence is TGTGCCAGCAGCGCCTCTCAGGGGGCGCGGTACGAGCAGTACTTC. This sequence encodes CASSASQGARYEQYF. The full variable domain, its missing parts supplied by reference TRBV9 and TRBJ2-7, is DSGVTQTPKHLITATGQRVTLRCSPRSGDLSVYWYQQSLDQGLQFLIQYYNGEERAKGNILERFSAQQFPDLHSELNLSSLELGDSALYFCASSASQGARYEQYFGPGTRLTVT.

The chain is built from TRBV5-1 and TRBJ2-1, with 12 bases matching TRBD2. This CDR3 spans 18 amino acids. After removal of 4 bases from V and 7 bases from J, the junction contained 15 bases not matched to a gene. Germline-derived CDR1 and CDR2 are SGHRS and YFSETQ. Here the CDR3 reads CASSMTLLGLAGGNEQFF. The CDR3 nucleotides read TGCGCCAGCAGCATGACTCTTCTGGGACTAGCGGGTGGTAATGAGCAGTTCTTC.

CDR3: CATSRGPSSYNEQFF. Here the CDR3 DNA reads TGTGCCACCTCTAGGGGGCCGAGCTCCTACAATGAGCAGTTCTTC. The rearrangement joins TRBV28 to TRBJ2-1; 7 nucleotides line up with TRBD1. Germline trimming cut 10 bases from V and 0 bases from J; bases unmatched to any gene: 9. Germline CDR1 MDHEN, CDR2 SYDVKM. The CDR3 contains 15 residues. The full variable domain, in which reference TRBV28 and TRBJ2-1 provide the parts outside the CDR3, is DVKVTQSSRYLVKRTGEKVFLECVQDMDHENMFWYRQDPGLGLRLIYFSYDVKMKEKGDIPEGYSVSREKKERFSLILESASTNQTSMYLCATSRGPSSYNEQFFGPGTRLTVL.